This entry lists 15 T cell receptor beta chains sequenced from one sample in a study of cytomegalovirus exposure and HLA in healthy donors. Measured with immunoSEQ multiplex PCR; TCRdb has only the in-frame clones, and not every one. This sample has 150,000 to 200,000 clones, with approximately 87% found just once. The sequenced material came from PBMCs. The source is a woman aged 25 to 39 in good health and CMV-seronegative.

The chain combines TRBV9 with TRBJ2-5; 7 bases map to TRBD2. This CDR3 is built from 17 residues. Trimming removed 5 bases from V and 5 bases from J; junction bases left unmatched: 18. In germline, CDR1 is SGDLS, CDR2 YYNGEE. The CDR3 loop is CASSSNTGGPSSETQYF. In DNA form, the CDR3 reads TGTGCCAGCAGTTCAAATACGGGGGGTCCCTCCAGCGAGACCCAGTACTTC.

This clone was seen a single time. The chain is built from TRBV6-1 and TRBJ1-1; D not certain. V lost 4 bases and J 7 bases, leaving 22 bases between the germline ends. The germline CDR1 and CDR2 sequences are MNHNS and SASEGT. The CDR3 extends over 16 amino acids. CDR3 region: CASSGITRMVIGEAFF. CDR3 nucleotide sequence: TGTGCCAGCAGTGGGATAACTAGGATGGTTATCGGTGAAGCTTTCTTT.

The chain recombines TRBV13 with TRBJ2-3, with 7 bases fitting TRBD1. J lost 2 bases, V lost 7 bases, and 18 bases had no gene match. The CDR3 is 18 amino acids. Germline CDR1 reads PRHDT; CDR2 reads FYEKMQ (reference sequence). The CDR3 sequence is CASNSNPGTVPITDTQYF. DNA of the CDR3: TGTGCCAGCAACTCAAACCCCGGGACAGTCCCTATCACAGATACGCAGTATTTT.

The CDR3 nucleotides are TGCGCCAGCAGCTACAATACAGGGGGCATACACTATGGCTACACCTTC. It encodes CASSYNTGGIHYGYTF. The chain joins TRBV5-1 to TRBJ1-2; 9 bases are a match to TRBD1. The ends lost 3 bases at V and 3 bases at J; junction bases unmatched: 9. Germline V CDR1 and CDR2: SGHRS, YFSETQ. The length of the CDR3 is 16 residues.

The V call is TRBV4-1, the J call TRBJ2-7; 11 positions agree with TRBD2. The CDR3 spans 15 residues. CDR1 and CDR2 (germline): MGHRA, YSYEKL. V lost 4 bases and J lost 0; bases outside the gene matches: 2. The CDR3 sequence: CASSLGLAGSYEQYF. CDR3 in DNA: TGCGCCAGCAGCCTCGGACTAGCGGGCTCCTACGAGCAGTACTTC.

The CDR3 DNA is TGTGCCACCAGCAGATCCCGCGGGACAGGAGGGTCACCCCTCCACTTT. Encoded protein: CATSRSRGTGGSPLHF. The V and J genes are TRBV15 and TRBJ1-6; TRBD1 aligns across 8 bases. CDR3 length equals 16 residues. V gave up 2 bases and J gave up 10 bases; unmatched junction bases: 10. CDR1 is LNHNV and CDR2 is YYDKDF in the germline V gene (reference sequence).

This chain links TRBV6-1 with TRBJ1-1; maybe TRBD1 (6 bases). The CDR3 extends over 14 amino acids. V lost 7 bases and J 4 bases, leaving 16 bases between the germline ends. Germline V gene data show CDR1 as MNHNS and CDR2 as SASEGT. CDR3 in amino acids: CASMQGFGATEAFF. As DNA, the CDR3 is TGTGCCAGCATGCAGGGGTTTGGGGCCACTGAAGCTTTCTTT.

CDR3 sequence reads: CATGAGGIAEAFF. CDR3 in DNA: TGTGCCACAGGGGCAGGGGGGATCGCTGAAGCTTTCTTT. The chain uses TRBV27 and TRBJ1-1; 7 nucleotides match TRBD1. With V trimmed by 10 bases and J by 6 bases, 11 bases remained unmatched. The CDR3 is 13 residues long. From germline, CDR1 is MNHEY and CDR2 SMNVEV (reference sequence).

The chain has TRBV6-6 and TRBJ2-1, with 13 bases lining up with TRBD2. Trimming removed 2 bases from V and 6 bases from J; junction bases left unmatched: 4. Looked up from germline, CDR1 is MNHNY and CDR2 is SVGAGI (reference sequence). The CDR3 consists of 16 residues. The CDR3 nucleotides are TGTGCCAGCAGTTACCTACTAGCGGGGGGGCGCAATGAGCAGTTCTTC. Translated, it gives CASSYLLAGGRNEQFF.

The chain carries TRBV5-6 and TRBJ2-2, with D hard to call. V was pared by 5 bases and J by 5 bases, with 10 bases between. Germline values: CDR1 SGHDT, CDR2 YYEEEE. The CDR3 sequence is 13 residues long. CDR3 DNA sequence: TGTGCCAGCAGGGAGCTGAGGACCGGGGAGCTGTTTTTT. The encoded protein is CASRELRTGELFF.

CDR3 loop: CASSLLAGTSTDTQYF. DNA for the CDR3: TGTGCCAGCAGCTTATTAGCGGGGACTAGCACAGATACGCAGTATTTT. This rearrangement joins TRBV7-8 to TRBJ2-3, with 8 bases fitting TRBD2. Germline CDR1 and CDR2: SGHVS and FQNEAQ. The CDR3 extends over 16 amino acids. The V and J ends lost 2 bases and 0 bases, in that order; junction bases with no gene match: 4.

This chain connects TRBV14 to TRBJ2-7; D possibly corresponds to TRBD1 (6 bases). The CDR3 contains 15 residues. The V gene lost 0 bases and the J gene lost 2 bases, with 11 bases spanning the gap. Looked up from germline, CDR1 is SGHDN and CDR2 is FVKESK. This CDR3 is CASSQEVGGPYEQYF. DNA for the CDR3: TGTGCCAGCAGCCAAGAAGTAGGGGGTCCCTACGAGCAGTACTTC.

This clone was observed a single time. This rearrangement joins TRBV7-9 to TRBJ2-3; 14 nucleotides agree with TRBD2. The CDR3 consists of 16 residues. Looked up from germline, CDR1 is SEHNR and CDR2 is FQNEAQ (reference sequence). Trimming removed 4 bases from V and 5 bases from J; junction bases left unmatched: 5. CDR3 coding DNA: TGTGCCAGCAGCTCGGAGACTAGCGGGGGGGGAGATACGCAGTATTTT. Translating gives CASSSETSGGGDTQYF.

This clone was seen only once. The J gene is TRBJ2-7, the V gene TRBV7-2, with a weak D call TRBD2 (5 bases). V was cut by 3 bases and J by 0 bases, with 15 bases left in between. The length of the CDR3 is 16 residues. The germline gives CDR1 SGHTA, CDR2 FQGNSA. CDR3 protein: CASSLSLTRSSYEQYF. The CDR3 bases are TGTGCCAGCAGCTTGTCCTTAACTAGAAGCTCCTACGAGCAGTACTTC.

This rearrangement joins TRBV6-5 to TRBJ1-4; D is unclear. V was cut by 6 bases and J by 5 bases, with 4 bases left in between. The germline V gene encodes CDR1 MNHEY and CDR2 SVGAGI. The CDR3 has 11 residues. CDR3 sequence (DNA): TGTGCCAGCAGCAGGAATGAAAAACTGTTTTTT. It is translated as CASSRNEKLFF.